This record covers a single TCR beta chain. What it binds is not known. This entry comes from a study of post-analysis software for immune sequencing data. At the level of the study: Relapsing-remitting, secondary progressive and progressive-relapsing multiple sclerosis were all included among the disease courses. Findings and limits, study-wide: Included in a set of 5 or 6 TRBV segments more frequent in patients than controls were TRBV5-6, TRBV5-1 and TRBV20-1. Significantly lower normalized Chao1 diversity was found in patients with multiple sclerosis relative to controls.

The authors incorporated unique molecular identifiers into the TCR beta cDNA libraries. TCRdb analysed the PCR reads with MiXCR anew, one entry per CDR3 protein. The sample gives hundreds of thousands of distinct CDR3 sequences, 35% to 40% of which show up once; more than 4% is in the top ten. This CDR3 region has 13 residues. With V trimmed by 5 bases and J by 3 bases, 2 bases remained unmatched. The germline V gene encodes CDR1 SQVTM and CDR2 ANQGSEA. This TCR came from a girl aged 5 to 17 with multiple sclerosis. The chain links TRBV29-1 to TRBJ2-7; 12 bases map to TRBD2. Source material: blood. The CDR3 bases are TGCAGCGTTCGGACTAGCGGGAACTACGAGCAGTACTTC. Translating it yields CSVRTSGNYEQYF.